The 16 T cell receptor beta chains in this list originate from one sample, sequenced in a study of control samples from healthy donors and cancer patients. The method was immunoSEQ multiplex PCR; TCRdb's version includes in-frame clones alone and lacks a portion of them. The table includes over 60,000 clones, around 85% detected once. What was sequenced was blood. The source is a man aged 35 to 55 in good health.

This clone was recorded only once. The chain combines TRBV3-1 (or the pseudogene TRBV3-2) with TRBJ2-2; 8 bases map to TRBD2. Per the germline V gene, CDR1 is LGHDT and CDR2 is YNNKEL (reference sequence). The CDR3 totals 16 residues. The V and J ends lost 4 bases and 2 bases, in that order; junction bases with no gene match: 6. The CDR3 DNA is TGTGCCAGCAGCCCCGTCGGGGGGGGCAACACCGGGGAGCTGTTTTTT. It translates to CASSPVGGGNTGELFF.

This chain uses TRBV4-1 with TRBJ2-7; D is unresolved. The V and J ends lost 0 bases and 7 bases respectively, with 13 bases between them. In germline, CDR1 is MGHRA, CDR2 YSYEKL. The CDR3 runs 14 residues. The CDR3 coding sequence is TGCGCCAGCAGCCAAGAATTGGCCTTTTGGGAGCAGTACTTC. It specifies CASSQELAFWEQYF.

CDR3: CASSLNNIPGELFF. In DNA, the CDR3 is TGTGCCAGCAGCTTAAACAACATCCCCGGGGAGCTGTTTTTT. The chain has TRBV7-7 and TRBJ2-2, with D unresolved. V lost 2 bases, J lost 6 bases, and 10 bases lay in between. Germline V gene sequence: CDR1 SSHAT, CDR2 FNYEAQ (reference sequence). The length of the CDR3 is 14 residues.

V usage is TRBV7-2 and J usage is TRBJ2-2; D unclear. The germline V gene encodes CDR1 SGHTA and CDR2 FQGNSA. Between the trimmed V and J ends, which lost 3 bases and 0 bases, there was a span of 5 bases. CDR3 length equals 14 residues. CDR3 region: CASSFQANTGELFF. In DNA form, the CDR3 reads TGTGCCAGCAGCTTCCAGGCGAACACCGGGGAGCTGTTTTTT. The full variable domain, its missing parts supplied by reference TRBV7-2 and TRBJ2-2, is GAGVSQSPSNKVTEKGKDVELRCDPISGHTALYWYRQSLGQGLEFLIYFQGNSAPDKSGLPSDRFSAERTGGSVSTLTIQRTQQEDSAVYLCASSFQANTGELFFGEGSRLTVL.

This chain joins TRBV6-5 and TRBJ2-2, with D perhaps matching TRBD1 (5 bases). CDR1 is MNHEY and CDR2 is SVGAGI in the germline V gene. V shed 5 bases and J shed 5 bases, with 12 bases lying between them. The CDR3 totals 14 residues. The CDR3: CASSPRRGTGELFF. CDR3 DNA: TGTGCCAGCAGTCCAAGAAGGGGAACCGGGGAGCTGTTTTTT.

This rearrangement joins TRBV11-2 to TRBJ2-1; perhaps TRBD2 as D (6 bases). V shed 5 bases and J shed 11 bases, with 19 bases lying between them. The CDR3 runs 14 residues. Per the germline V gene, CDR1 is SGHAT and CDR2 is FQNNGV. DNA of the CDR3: TGTGCCAGCAGCCTTACGGGCCCGGGAGTGAAGCAGTTCTTC. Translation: CASSLTGPGVKQFF.

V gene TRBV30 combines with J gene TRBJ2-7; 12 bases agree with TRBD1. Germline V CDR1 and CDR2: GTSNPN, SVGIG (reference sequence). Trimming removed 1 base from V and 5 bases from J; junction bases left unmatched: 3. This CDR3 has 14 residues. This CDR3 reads CAWSGGTGGHEQYF. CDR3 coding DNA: TGTGCCTGGAGTGGCGGGACAGGGGGCCACGAGCAGTACTTC.

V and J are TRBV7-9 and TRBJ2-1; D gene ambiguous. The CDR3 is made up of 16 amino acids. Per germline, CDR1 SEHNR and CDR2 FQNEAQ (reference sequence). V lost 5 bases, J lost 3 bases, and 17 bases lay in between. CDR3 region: CASSTPGQFVYNEQFF. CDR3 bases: TGTGCCAGCAGCACCCCGGGCCAATTCGTCTACAATGAGCAGTTCTTC. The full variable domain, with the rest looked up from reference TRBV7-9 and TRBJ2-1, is DTGVSQNPRHKITKRGQNVTFRCDPISEHNRLYWYRQTLGQGPEFLTYFQNEAQLEKSRLLSDRFSAERPKGSFSTLEIQRTEQGDSAMYLCASSTPGQFVYNEQFFGPGTRLTVL.

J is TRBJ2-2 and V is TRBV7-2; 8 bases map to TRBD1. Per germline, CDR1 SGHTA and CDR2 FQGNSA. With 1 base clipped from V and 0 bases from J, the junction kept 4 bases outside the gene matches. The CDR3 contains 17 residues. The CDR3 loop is CASSLGRTGSNTGELFF. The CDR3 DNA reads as TGTGCCAGCAGCTTAGGACGGACAGGGTCGAACACCGGGGAGCTGTTTTTT.

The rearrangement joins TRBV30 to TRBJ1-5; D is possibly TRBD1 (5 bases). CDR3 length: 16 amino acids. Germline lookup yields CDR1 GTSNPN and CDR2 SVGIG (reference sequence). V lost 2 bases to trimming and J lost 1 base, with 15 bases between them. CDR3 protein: CAWSRPGLTSNQPQHF. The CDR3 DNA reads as TGTGCCTGGAGTCGCCCGGGACTCACGAGCAATCAGCCCCAGCATTTT. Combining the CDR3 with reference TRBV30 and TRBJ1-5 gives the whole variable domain SQTIHQWPATLVQPVGSPLSLECTVEGTSNPNLYWYRQAAGRGLQLLFYSVGIGQISSEVPQNLSASRPQDRQFILSSKKLLLSDSGFYLCAWSRPGLTSNQPQHFGDGTRLSIL.

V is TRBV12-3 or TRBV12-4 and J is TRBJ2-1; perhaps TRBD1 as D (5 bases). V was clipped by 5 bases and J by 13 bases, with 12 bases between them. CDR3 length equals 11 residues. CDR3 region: CASSPGQDQFF. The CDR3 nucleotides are TGTGCCAGCAGTCCCGGACAAGATCAGTTCTTC.

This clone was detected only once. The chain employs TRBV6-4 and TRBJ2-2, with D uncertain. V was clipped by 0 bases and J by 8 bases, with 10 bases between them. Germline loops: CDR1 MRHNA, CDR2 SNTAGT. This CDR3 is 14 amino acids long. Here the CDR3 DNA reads TGTGCCAGCAGTGACTCGATTTCCGGGGGGGAGCTGTTTTTT. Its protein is CASSDSISGGELFF.

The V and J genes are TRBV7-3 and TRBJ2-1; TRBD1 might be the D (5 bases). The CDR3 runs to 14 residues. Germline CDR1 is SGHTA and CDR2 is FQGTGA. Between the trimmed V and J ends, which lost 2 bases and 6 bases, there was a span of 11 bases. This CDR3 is CASSLSGPGNEQFF. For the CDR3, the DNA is TGTGCCAGCAGCTTATCAGGGCCTGGCAATGAGCAGTTCTTC.

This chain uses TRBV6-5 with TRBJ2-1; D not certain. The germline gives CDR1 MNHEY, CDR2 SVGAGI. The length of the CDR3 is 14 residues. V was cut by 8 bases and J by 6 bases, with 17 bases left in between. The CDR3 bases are TGTGCCAGCGGAATAGCCCCGGTAGGCAATGAGCAGTTCTTC. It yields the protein CASGIAPVGNEQFF.

The CDR3 protein is CASSLARRGAIKETQYF. CDR3 coding DNA: TGTGCCAGCAGCTTAGCGCGACGGGGGGCGATTAAAGAGACCCAGTACTTC. V usage is TRBV7-2 and J usage is TRBJ2-5, with D possibly matching TRBD2 (7 bases). The germline CDR1 and CDR2 sequences are SGHTA and FQGNSA. This CDR3 is 17 amino acids long. V lost 0 bases, J lost 3 bases, and 17 bases lay in between. The entire variable domain, with the rest obtained from reference TRBV7-2 and TRBJ2-5, is as follows: GAGVSQSPSNKVTEKGKDVELRCDPISGHTALYWYRQSLGQGLEFLIYFQGNSAPDKSGLPSDRFSAERTGGSVSTLTIQRTQQEDSAVYLCASSLARRGAIKETQYFGPGTRLLVL.

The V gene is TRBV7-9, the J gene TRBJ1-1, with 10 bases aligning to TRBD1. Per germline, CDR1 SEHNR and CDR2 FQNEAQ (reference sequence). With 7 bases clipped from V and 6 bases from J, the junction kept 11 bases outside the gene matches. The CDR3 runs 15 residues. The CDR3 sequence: CASTLKGQGLAEAFF. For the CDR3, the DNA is TGTGCCAGCACCTTGAAGGGACAGGGGTTGGCTGAAGCTTTCTTT. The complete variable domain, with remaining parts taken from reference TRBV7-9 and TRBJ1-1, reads DTGVSQNPRHKITKRGQNVTFRCDPISEHNRLYWYRQTLGQGPEFLTYFQNEAQLEKSRLLSDRFSAERPKGSFSTLEIQRTEQGDSAMYLCASTLKGQGLAEAFFGQGTRLTVV.